A single sample is the source of the 22 T cell receptor beta chains below, sequenced in a study of blood T cell repertoires in COVID-19. Data came from immunoSEQ multiplex PCR; TCRdb stores just in-frame clones and leaves some out. Of 88,000 or so clones in the sample, 85% were seen once. Source material: peripheral blood. These receptors were obtained from a man in his 60s with acute or convalescent COVID-19.

This chain uses TRBV7-2 with TRBJ2-7; TRBD2 might be the D (7 bases). The CDR3 sequence is 16 residues long. V was cut by 3 bases and J by 0 bases, with 15 bases left in between. Per germline, CDR1 SGHTA and CDR2 FQGNSA. Written as DNA, the CDR3 is TGTGCCAGCAGCTTTGTGGGCGGGGGCTTCTCCTACGAGCAGTACTTC. Encoded protein: CASSFVGGGFSYEQYF. Full variable domain (outside the CDR3, taken from reference TRBV7-2 and TRBJ2-7): GAGVSQSPSNKVTEKGKDVELRCDPISGHTALYWYRQSLGQGLEFLIYFQGNSAPDKSGLPSDRFSAERTGGSVSTLTIQRTQQEDSAVYLCASSFVGGGFSYEQYFGPGTRLTVT.

This clone was recorded once. V usage is TRBV11-2 and J usage is TRBJ2-7; 7 nucleotides align to TRBD1. The V and J ends lost 7 bases and 2 bases, in that order; junction bases with no gene match: 5. Germline V gives CDR1 SGHAT, CDR2 FQNNGV. The length of the CDR3 is 13 residues. This chain's CDR3 is CASKPGQPYEQYF. The CDR3 DNA reads as TGTGCCAGCAAACCGGGACAGCCCTACGAGCAGTACTTC.

The sample holds one count of this clone. The CDR3 DNA reads as TGTGCCAGCAGCTTCTCGACAGGGTATCGGCAGCCCCAGCATTTT. Its translation is CASSFSTGYRQPQHF. The chain combines TRBV7-9 with TRBJ1-5; TRBD1 aligns across 7 bases. The CDR3 is made up of 15 amino acids. The V and J ends lost 3 bases and 7 bases, in that order; junction bases with no gene match: 9. CDR1 is SEHNR, CDR2 FQNEAQ, per germline (reference sequence). The complete variable domain, with remaining parts taken from reference TRBV7-9 and TRBJ1-5, reads DTGVSQNPRHKITKRGQNVTFRCDPISEHNRLYWYRQTLGQGPEFLTYFQNEAQLEKSRLLSDRFSAERPKGSFSTLEIQRTEQGDSAMYLCASSFSTGYRQPQHFGDGTRLSIL.

This clone was found a few times. V and J are TRBV7-2 and TRBJ1-6; D uncertain. Germline V lookup: CDR1 SGHTA, CDR2 FQGNSA. Trimming cost V 1 base and J 4 bases, with 5 bases left between them. The CDR3 has 14 amino acids. CDR3 in amino acids: CASSLDGYNSPLHF. The CDR3, as DNA: TGTGCCAGCAGCTTAGACGGGTATAATTCACCCCTCCACTTT. Full variable domain (missing parts from reference TRBV7-2 and TRBJ1-6): GAGVSQSPSNKVTEKGKDVELRCDPISGHTALYWYRQSLGQGLEFLIYFQGNSAPDKSGLPSDRFSAERTGGSVSTLTIQRTQQEDSAVYLCASSLDGYNSPLHFGNGTRLTVT.

CDR3 DNA: TGTGCCAGCAGCTCATCAACACGATACAATGAGCAGTTCTTC. Its protein is CASSSSTRYNEQFF. V and J are TRBV7-9 and TRBJ2-1, with D hard to call. Between the trimmed V and J ends, which lost 4 bases and 4 bases, there was a span of 11 bases. The CDR3 is 14 residues long. Germline V CDR1 and CDR2: SEHNR, FQNEAQ (reference sequence).

The rearrangement uses TRBV13 and TRBJ2-3; 14 bases line up with TRBD2. This CDR3 region has 16 residues. Trimming at V came to 4 bases and at J to 5 bases, leaving 5 bases not matched to a gene. Germline-derived CDR1 and CDR2 are PRHDT and FYEKMQ (reference sequence). Here the CDR3 DNA reads TGTGCCAGCAGCTCGGGACTAGCGGGAGCATTAGATACGCAGTATTTT. Translating it yields CASSSGLAGALDTQYF.

The chain combines TRBV11-3 with TRBJ2-1, with TRBD2 as a possible D gene (7 bases). Looked up from germline, CDR1 is SGHNT and CDR2 is YENEEA. V was trimmed by 5 bases and J by 2 bases, leaving 13 bases between them. CDR3 size: 15 residues. The DNA of the CDR3 is TGTGCCAGCAGCCGTTGGCGGGGGCCCTACAATGAGCAGTTCTTC. It translates to CASSRWRGPYNEQFF. The complete variable domain, with remaining parts taken from reference TRBV11-3 and TRBJ2-1, reads EAGVVQSPRYKIIEKKQPVAFWCNPISGHNTLYWYLQNLGQGPELLIRYENEEAVDDSQLPKDRFSAERLKGVDSTLKIQPAELGDSAVYLCASSRWRGPYNEQFFGPGTRLTVL.

This clone was recorded once. The chain recombines TRBV23-1 with TRBJ1-2, with 7 positions matching TRBD1. TRBV23-1 is treated as an ORF (open reading frame) with a function not yet certain. The J segment lost 7 bases and the V segment lost 2 bases, leaving 7 bases of the junction unmatched. There are 14 residues in the CDR3. The CDR3 loop is CASSQDREVSGYTF. The CDR3 DNA is TGCGCCAGCAGTCAAGACAGGGAAGTTAGTGGCTACACCTTC.

The CDR3 loop is CASSSGTSGVYEQYF. The DNA of the CDR3 is TGTGCCAGCAGTTCCGGGACTAGCGGGGTCTACGAGCAGTACTTC. This rearrangement joins TRBV5-4 to TRBJ2-7; TRBD2 matches at 13 bases. Trimming at V came to 5 bases and at J to 3 bases, leaving 5 bases not matched to a gene. CDR3 length: 15 amino acids. Germline values: CDR1 SGHNT, CDR2 YYREEE (reference sequence).

The chain has TRBV6-5 and TRBJ1-2, with a possible D match to TRBD1 (6 bases). Germline assignment: CDR1 MNHEY and CDR2 SVGAGI. V was pared by 6 bases and J by 8 bases, with 19 bases between. This CDR3 comprises 14 residues. Written as DNA, the CDR3 is TGTGCCAGCAGACCCAGGGGCGTTGGTTCGGGCTACACCTTC. This gives the protein CASRPRGVGSGYTF.

In its sample, this clone was seen once. The chain recombines TRBV6-2 or TRBV6-3 with TRBJ2-3; 11 bases line up with TRBD2. The V gene end was trimmed by 6 bases and the J gene end by 0 bases; junction bases not matched to a gene: 5. Germline assignment: CDR1 MNHEY and CDR2 SVGEGT. This CDR3 contains 16 residues. The CDR3 DNA reads as TGTGCCAGCAGCCTGGGACTAGCGGCGAGCACAGATACGCAGTATTTT. Amino acid sequence: CASSLGLAASTDTQYF.

This clone is a singleton in its sample. The V and J genes are TRBV5-1 and TRBJ2-7, with TRBD2 matching over 8 bases. Germline values: CDR1 SGHRS, CDR2 YFSETQ. There are 14 residues in the CDR3. V shed 1 base and J 2 bases; nucleotides not matched to a gene: 2. Here the CDR3 reads CASSLRRGAYEQYF. DNA of the CDR3: TGCGCCAGCAGCTTGAGGCGGGGGGCCTACGAGCAGTACTTC. The variable domain in full, with the rest retrieved from reference TRBV5-1 and TRBJ2-7, is KAGVTQTPRYLIKTRGQQVTLSCSPISGHRSVSWYQQTPGQGLQFLFEYFSETQRNKGNFPGRFSGRQFSNSRSEMNVSTLELGDSALYLCASSLRRGAYEQYFGPGTRLTVT.

This chain links TRBV7-2 with TRBJ1-1; TRBD1 matches 9 bases. This CDR3 contains 14 residues. Germline V gene data show CDR1 as SGHTA and CDR2 as FQGNSA. V trimming: 4 bases; J trimming: 4 bases; junction bases outside the gene matches: 4. This CDR3 is CASSSQGASTEAFF. The DNA of the CDR3 is TGTGCCAGCAGCTCACAGGGGGCGAGCACTGAAGCTTTCTTT.

This clone was recorded a few times. This CDR3 is also generated by other DNA sequences in the sample. The chain recombines TRBV5-4 with TRBJ2-7; tentative D call: TRBD2 (6 bases). Per the germline V gene, CDR1 is SGHNT and CDR2 is YYREEE (reference sequence). Trimming left V 4 bases short and J 0 bases short, with 14 bases between. This CDR3 is 15 amino acids long. CDR3 nucleotide sequence: TGTGCCAGCAGCCTGGGGACTCTTAGCTCCTACGAGCAGTACTTC. This sequence encodes CASSLGTLSSYEQYF.

This rearrangement joins TRBV5-1 to TRBJ1-5; D gene unclear. The CDR3 consists of 13 residues. Germline CDR1 SGHRS, CDR2 YFSETQ. Trimming shortened V by 0 bases and J by 7 bases, and 8 bases separated the two germline ends. The CDR3 DNA reads TGCGCCAGCAGCTTGGATGAGTACCAGCCCCAGCATTTT. Its translation is CASSLDEYQPQHF.

This clone has a handful of counts. The rearrangement uses TRBV5-1 and TRBJ2-1; TRBD2 agrees at 9 bases. This CDR3 has 13 amino acids. Losses at the gene ends were 4 bases for V and 10 bases for J; bases not matched to a gene: 6. In germline, CDR1 is SGHRS, CDR2 YFSETQ. The DNA of the CDR3 is TGCGCCAGCAGCCCGACTAGCGGACTCGAGCAGTTCTTC. It encodes CASSPTSGLEQFF.

The chain combines TRBV4-2 with TRBJ1-2; D unresolved. With 0 bases removed from V and 4 bases from J, the gap between germline ends came to 12 bases. Germline values: CDR1 LGHNA, CDR2 YNFKEQ. The CDR3 has 15 residues. Written as DNA, the CDR3 is TGTGCCAGCAGCCAAGATCTGAGGGAGGCCTATGGCTACACCTTC. This encodes CASSQDLREAYGYTF.

This clone was found once. The rearrangement uses TRBV6-6 and TRBJ2-7; weak D call: TRBD1 (5 bases). The CDR3 has 13 residues. V was shortened by 8 bases and J by 0 bases, with 11 bases between the two germline ends. Germline CDR1 and CDR2: MNHNY and SVGAGI (reference sequence). Here the CDR3 reads CASGHGRSYEQYF. The DNA for the CDR3 is TGTGCCAGCGGACACGGACGCTCCTACGAGCAGTACTTC.

The chain joins TRBV3-1 (or the pseudogene TRBV3-2) to TRBJ2-1; 10 nucleotides agree with TRBD1. Germline V lookup: CDR1 LGHDT, CDR2 YNNKEL (reference sequence). This CDR3 region has 15 residues. V was clipped by 4 bases and J by 2 bases; unmatched bases: 2. The CDR3 loop reads CASSPDRGPYNEQFF. Written as DNA, the CDR3 is TGTGCCAGCAGCCCAGACAGGGGGCCCTACAATGAGCAGTTCTTC.

This clone was observed a single time. This chain joins TRBV5-1 and TRBJ2-3; 11 positions agree with TRBD2. CDR1 SGHRS and CDR2 YFSETQ come from the germline V gene. This CDR3 is 15 amino acids long. J gave up 8 bases and V 4 bases, and 9 bases lay outside the gene matches. CDR3 nucleotide sequence: TGCGCCAGCAGCCTTAGCGGGGGGGCGTTGAGTACGCAGTATTTT. The encoded protein is CASSLSGGALSTQYF.

The V call is TRBV20-1, the J call TRBJ2-3; D gene unclear. Per germline, CDR1 DFQATT and CDR2 SNEGSKA (reference sequence). V was clipped by 1 base and J by 6 bases, with 5 bases between them. This CDR3 has 11 amino acids. The CDR3 sequence: CSARGGDTQYF. The CDR3 nucleotides are TGCAGTGCTAGAGGAGGCGATACGCAGTATTTT.

The chain couples TRBV27 to TRBJ2-2, with 10 bases lining up with TRBD1. The CDR3 is 18 residues long. Per the germline V gene, CDR1 is MNHEY and CDR2 is SMNVEV (reference sequence). The J segment lost 6 bases and the V segment lost 5 bases, leaving 15 bases of the junction unmatched. CDR3 nucleotides: TGTGCCAGCAGTGGCTTGAAGACAGGGGGCCTCCTCGCCGGGGAGCTGTTTTTT. The encoded protein is CASSGLKTGGLLAGELFF.